This paragraph reports one TCR beta chain. With random hexamers, reverse transcription was performed on about 0.5 to 1 ug of RNA. Each CDR3 protein gets one entry after TCRdb re-called the immunoSEQ multiplex PCR reads with MiXCR. The sample lists 160,000 or so distinct CDR3 sequences; over 95% were seen once. These data come from a study of CD8 T cells in Susac syndrome. The CDR3 runs to 15 residues. J was trimmed by 4 bases and V by 4 bases; bases with no gene match: 9. CDR1 is LGHDT, CDR2 YNNKEL, per germline (reference sequence). The chain recombines TRBV3-1 with TRBJ2-5; 7 nucleotides line up with TRBD2. Sequencing was performed on CD8+ T cells from PBMCs. The clonotype comes from a human donor with multiple sclerosis. The CDR3 DNA is TGTGCCAGCAGCCGGCCTATGGGGACTACAGAGACCCAGTACTTC. Amino acids: CASSRPMGTTETQYF.